The rows below give T cell receptor beta chains drawn from one sample of a study of cytomegalovirus exposure and HLA in healthy donors. Clones were read by immunoSEQ multiplex PCR, and TCRdb kept only the in-frame ones, dropping some. The sample lists under 70,000 clones, under 85% occurring once. Source material: PBMCs. Receptor source: a male donor in good health and CMV-seropositive. Both conserved end residues are part of each CDR3. A D gene is named only where the DNA matches it firmly. Rows give clone size only sometimes, using once, few, many, or a class for an expanded clone.

V gene: TRBV11-2; D gene: NA; clone size: few; CDR3 length: 14; J gene: TRBJ1-6; CDR3 DNA: TGTGCCAGCAGCTTAGGACAGTCTAATTCACCCCTCCACTTT; CDR3 protein: CASSLGQSNSPLHF
V gene: TRBV6-5; D gene: NA; clone size: few; CDR3 length: 13; J gene: TRBJ2-7; CDR3 DNA: TGTGCCAGCAGTAGACAGTTTACCTACGAGCAGTACTTC; CDR3 protein: CASSRQFTYEQYF
V gene: TRBV4-3; D gene: TRBD2; clone size: few; CDR3 length: 15; J gene: TRBJ2-3; CDR3 DNA: TGCGCCAGCAGACTAGCGGGGGATAACACAGATACGCAGTATTTT; CDR3 protein: CASRLAGDNTDTQYF
V gene: TRBV5-1; D gene: NA; clone size: NA; CDR3 length: 13; J gene: TRBJ2-7; CDR3 DNA: TGCGCCAGCAGCTCCGGACAACCTTACGAGCAGTACTTC; CDR3 protein: CASSSGQPYEQYF
V gene: TRBV30; D gene: NA; clone size: NA; CDR3 length: 14; J gene: TRBJ2-7; CDR3 DNA: TGTGCCTGGATGGGGCAGCAGACCTCTCGCGAGCAGTACTTC; CDR3 protein: CAWMGQQTSREQYF
V gene: TRBV28; D gene: NA; clone size: NA; CDR3 length: 19; J gene: TRBJ1-5; CDR3 DNA: TGTGCCAGCAGTTTATACCCCCGGCGGGGGCGGGCTGGCAATCAGCCCCAGCATTTT; CDR3 protein: CASSLYPRRGRAGNQPQHF
V gene: TRBV4-3; D gene: NA; clone size: NA; CDR3 length: 14; J gene: TRBJ1-1; CDR3 DNA: TGCGCCAGCAGCCAAGATGCACAGGGAAGTGAAGCTTTCTTT; CDR3 protein: CASSQDAQGSEAFF
V gene: TRBV2; D gene: TRBD1; clone size: NA; CDR3 length: 13; J gene: TRBJ2-7; CDR3 DNA: TGTGCCAGCAGTATGGACAGGGCCTACGAGCAGTACTTC; CDR3 protein: CASSMDRAYEQYF
V gene: TRBV27; D gene: NA; clone size: few; CDR3 length: 14; J gene: TRBJ1-2; CDR3 DNA: TGTGCCAGCAGTTTAACCCCGGGGGGGGAAGGCTACACCTTC; CDR3 protein: CASSLTPGGEGYTF
V gene: TRBV7-6; D gene: NA; clone size: NA; CDR3 length: 15; J gene: TRBJ2-5; CDR3 DNA: TGTGCCAGCAGCAGACTAGACTTAGGAGGCGAGACCCAGTACTTC; CDR3 protein: CASSRLDLGGETQYF
V gene: TRBV7-6; D gene: TRBD1; clone size: few; CDR3 length: 14; J gene: TRBJ1-4; CDR3 DNA: TGTGCCAGCAGCTCGGGACAGGGTCTAGAAAAACTGTTTTTT; CDR3 protein: CASSSGQGLEKLFF
V gene: TRBV7-8; D gene: NA; clone size: NA; CDR3 length: 15; J gene: TRBJ1-6; CDR3 DNA: TGTGCCAGCAGCTTAGGATTGTGGGGGCAGTCACCCCTCCACTTT; CDR3 protein: CASSLGLWGQSPLHF
V gene: TRBV7-6; D gene: NA; clone size: NA; CDR3 length: 18; J gene: TRBJ2-7; CDR3 DNA: TGTGCCAGCAGCTTAGCGGGGGGACTGACGGAGAGCTCCTACGAGCAGTACTTC; CDR3 protein: CASSLAGGLTESSYEQYF
V gene: TRBV5-5; D gene: TRBD2; clone size: NA; CDR3 length: 15; J gene: TRBJ2-2; CDR3 DNA: TGTGCCAGCAGCTTACTAGCGGCCAACACCGGGGAGCTGTTTTTT; CDR3 protein: CASSLLAANTGELFF
V gene: TRBV30; D gene: TRBD1; clone size: NA; CDR3 length: 13; J gene: TRBJ2-3; CDR3 DNA: TGTGCCCGGAACAGGGGGCGAACAGATACGCAGTATTTT; CDR3 protein: CARNRGRTDTQYF
V gene: TRBV15; D gene: NA; clone size: NA; CDR3 length: 14; J gene: TRBJ1-1; CDR3 DNA: TGTGCCACCAGCCTACAATGGACAAACACTGAAGCTTTCTTT; CDR3 protein: CATSLQWTNTEAFF
V gene: TRBV7-2; D gene: TRBD2; clone size: few; CDR3 length: 15; J gene: TRBJ2-1; CDR3 DNA: TGTGCCAGCAGCTCTGGGACGGGGGGGCGAAATGAGCAGTTCTTC; CDR3 protein: CASSSGTGGRNEQFF
V gene: TRBV7-2; D gene: TRBD2; clone size: NA; CDR3 length: 14; J gene: TRBJ2-3; CDR3 DNA: TGTGCCAGCAGCTCTGAGCGGGGCTACCTCCCGCAGTATTTT; CDR3 protein: CASSSERGYLPQYF
V gene: TRBV11-2; D gene: TRBD2; clone size: NA; CDR3 length: 15; J gene: TRBJ2-7; CDR3 DNA: TGTGCCAGCAGCTCCGTCCGGACTAGTCTCTACGAGCAGTACTTC; CDR3 protein: CASSSVRTSLYEQYF
V gene: TRBV5-8; D gene: NA; clone size: NA; CDR3 length: 13; J gene: TRBJ1-2; CDR3 DNA: TGTGCCAGCAGTCCTGGACAGTCGGATGGCTACACCTTC; CDR3 protein: CASSPGQSDGYTF
V gene: TRBV9; D gene: NA; clone size: NA; CDR3 length: 14; J gene: TRBJ1-1; CDR3 DNA: TGTGCCAGCAGCGCGGGACTCTTGGGCACTGAAGCTTTCTTT; CDR3 protein: CASSAGLLGTEAFF
V gene: TRBV5-4; D gene: NA; clone size: NA; CDR3 length: 13; J gene: TRBJ2-1; CDR3 DNA: TGTGCCAGCAGCCGGGACTTCTACAATGAGCAGTTCTTC; CDR3 protein: CASSRDFYNEQFF
V gene: TRBV4-2; D gene: TRBD1; clone size: NA; CDR3 length: 13; J gene: TRBJ1-5; CDR3 DNA: TGTGCCAGCAGCGACAGGGGGAATCAGCCCCAGCATTTT; CDR3 protein: CASSDRGNQPQHF
V gene: TRBV7-8; D gene: NA; clone size: NA; CDR3 length: 15; J gene: TRBJ1-1; CDR3 DNA: TGTGCCAGCAGCTTAGCGAACAGGAAAGCCACTGAAGCTTTCTTT; CDR3 protein: CASSLANRKATEAFF
V gene: TRBV14; D gene: NA; clone size: NA; CDR3 length: 15; J gene: TRBJ1-1; CDR3 DNA: TGTGCCAGCAGCCAAGATCTTGGGGGGGACACTGAAGCTTTCTTT; CDR3 protein: CASSQDLGGDTEAFF
V gene: TRBV5-1; D gene: TRBD2; clone size: NA; CDR3 length: 16; J gene: TRBJ2-1; CDR3 DNA: TGCGCCAGCAGCCGTTCACTAGCGGGAGTTAACAATGAGCAGTTCTTC; CDR3 protein: CASSRSLAGVNNEQFF
V gene: TRBV28; D gene: NA; clone size: NA; CDR3 length: 16; J gene: TRBJ2-3; CDR3 DNA: TGTGCCAGCAGAGCCGTTAAAGGGAGGGGGACAGATACGCAGTATTTT; CDR3 protein: CASRAVKGRGTDTQYF
V gene: TRBV18; D gene: NA; clone size: NA; CDR3 length: 16; J gene: TRBJ1-1; CDR3 DNA: TGTGCCAGCTCACCACCTACTACGGGGAGGATCTACGGAGCTTTCTTT; CDR3 protein: CASSPPTTGRIYGAFF
V gene: TRBV18; D gene: TRBD1; clone size: NA; CDR3 length: 14; J gene: TRBJ1-4; CDR3 DNA: TGTGCCAGCTCACCGACAGGGGTTTTGGAAAAACTGTTTTTT; CDR3 protein: CASSPTGVLEKLFF
V gene: TRBV13; D gene: TRBD2; clone size: NA; CDR3 length: 17; J gene: TRBJ2-5; CDR3 DNA: TGTGCCAGCAGCTCAATGGGACTAGCGGGGCCCCAAGAGACCCAGTACTTC; CDR3 protein: CASSSMGLAGPQETQYF
V gene: TRBV27; D gene: TRBD1; clone size: NA; CDR3 length: 18; J gene: TRBJ1-6; CDR3 DNA: TGTGCCAGCAGTGAGGGACAGGGCCGCAGCTCCTATAATTCACCCCTCCACTTT; CDR3 protein: CASSEGQGRSSYNSPLHF
V gene: TRBV19; D gene: NA; clone size: NA; CDR3 length: 13; J gene: TRBJ1-1; CDR3 DNA: TGTGCCAGTACATCGACAGGGAACACTGAAGCTTTCTTT; CDR3 protein: CASTSTGNTEAFF
V gene: TRBV27; D gene: TRBD1; clone size: NA; CDR3 length: 17; J gene: TRBJ1-2; CDR3 DNA: TGTGCCAGCAGAATCCAAGGGCGGGACAGAAAATTCTATGGCTACACCTTC; CDR3 protein: CASRIQGRDRKFYGYTF
V gene: TRBV5-6; D gene: TRBD2; clone size: few; CDR3 length: 16; J gene: TRBJ2-1; CDR3 DNA: TGTGCCAGCAGCTTCACAGCGGGGGGCCTCTACAATGAGCAGTTCTTC; CDR3 protein: CASSFTAGGLYNEQFF
V gene: TRBV11-2; D gene: TRBD2; clone size: NA; CDR3 length: 15; J gene: TRBJ2-5; CDR3 DNA: TGTGCCAGCAGCTTAGGGCGCCGGGGGGAGGAGACCCAGTACTTC; CDR3 protein: CASSLGRRGEETQYF
V gene: TRBV19; D gene: NA; clone size: few; CDR3 length: 12; J gene: TRBJ2-3; CDR3 DNA: TGTGCCAGTAGTATTGAGACAGGAACGCAGTATTTT; CDR3 protein: CASSIETGTQYF
V gene: TRBV11-2; D gene: TRBD2; clone size: NA; CDR3 length: 15; J gene: TRBJ2-2; CDR3 DNA: TGTGCCAGCAGCTTCACTAGCGGGGGGGCCGGGGAGCTGTTTTTT; CDR3 protein: CASSFTSGGAGELFF
V gene: TRBV19; D gene: NA; clone size: NA; CDR3 length: 13; J gene: TRBJ1-2; CDR3 DNA: TGTGCCAGTAGTATCCCCGGGTCCTATGGCTACACCTTC; CDR3 protein: CASSIPGSYGYTF
V gene: TRBV7-9; D gene: NA; clone size: once; CDR3 length: 13; J gene: TRBJ2-5; CDR3 DNA: TGTGCCAGCAGTATGGCGGGATTGGAGACCCAGTACTTC; CDR3 protein: CASSMAGLETQYF
V gene: TRBV6-5; D gene: NA; clone size: NA; CDR3 length: 14; J gene: TRBJ1-2; CDR3 DNA: TGTGCCAGCAGGTCTCGGGGGGCTAACTATGGCTACACCTTC; CDR3 protein: CASRSRGANYGYTF
V gene: TRBV27; D gene: NA; clone size: NA; CDR3 length: 19; J gene: TRBJ1-6; CDR3 DNA: TGTGCCAGTCAGTTAATATCACATACCGCCCCACGATATAATTCACCCCTCCACTTT; CDR3 protein: CASQLISHTAPRYNSPLHF
V gene: TRBV9; D gene: NA; clone size: NA; CDR3 length: 19; J gene: TRBJ2-3; CDR3 DNA: TGTGCCAGCAGCGTAGCTACAGGGGGACTAGCCTTGAGCACAGATACGCAGTATTTT; CDR3 protein: CASSVATGGLALSTDTQYF
V gene: TRBV9; D gene: NA; clone size: NA; CDR3 length: 17; J gene: TRBJ2-2; CDR3 DNA: TGTGCCAGCAGCGTAGTTAGTACAGGGTTTGGGACCGGGGAGCTGTTTTTT; CDR3 protein: CASSVVSTGFGTGELFF
V gene: TRBV7-6; D gene: NA; clone size: NA; CDR3 length: 17; J gene: TRBJ2-7; CDR3 DNA: TGTGCCAGCAGCTTATACCCCCTGTCGGGGGGCGAATACGAGCAGTACTTC; CDR3 protein: CASSLYPLSGGEYEQYF
V gene: TRBV5-1; D gene: TRBD2; clone size: NA; CDR3 length: 17; J gene: TRBJ2-1; CDR3 DNA: TGCGCCAGCAGCTTCGCCGGGACTAGCGGAGTTTACAATGAGCAGTTCTTC; CDR3 protein: CASSFAGTSGVYNEQFF